This T cell receptor beta chain was sequenced in a study of STAT5B mutations in CD4+ large granular lymphocyte leukemia. Methods used by the authors: Productive clonotypes were detectable down to 2.59 x 10-5 frequency. The protocol was immunoSEQ multiplex PCR, while the TCRdb copy is restricted to in-frame clones and leaves out a portion. V, J and clone size reflect that table, while D and trimming were determined from the DNA. The sample records roughly 32,000 clones, 85% to 90% being singletons. Only one count was recorded for this clone. Its antigen is not known. Trimming removed 4 bases from V and 6 bases from J, with 10 bases in between. The germline gives CDR1 MRHNA, CDR2 SNTAGT. The CDR3 is 13 residues long. Whole-study findings and limits: 8/27 top patient clones versus 2/35 control clones were TRBV06-family.

The gene calls are TRBV6-4 and TRBJ1-5, with a tentative D call TRBD1 (5 bases). Sequenced sample: CD4+ T cells from blood buffy coats. The sequence was collected from a human donor in good health. In DNA form, the CDR3 reads TGTGCCAGCAGTGCAGGGATGGGTCAGCCCCAGCATTTT. It specifies CASSAGMGQPQHF.